This T cell receptor (beta chain) was captured by sequencing in a study of beta chain features in type 1 diabetes. Whole-study results and caveats: Short templates might get an advantage during PCR, and this would be equal in patients and controls. In comparison with healthy donors, patients had naive, central memory and Treg TCRB repertoires that appeared more similar.

The CDR3 has 16 amino acids. With V trimmed by 3 bases and J by 3 bases, 3 bases remained unmatched. CDR1 is SGHNT and CDR2 is YYREEE in the germline V gene (reference sequence). The investigators reverse transcribed all of the isolated RNA, so they sequenced expressed TCRB transcripts. Libraries were prepared by immunoSEQ multiplex PCR; TCRdb keeps only in-frame clonotypes and omits some of them. The repertoire holds over 700,000 clones, with roughly 15% as singletons. Details on this clone: Its antigen is undetermined.

It was via CD45RO/CCR7/CD25/CD127/CD95/CD27 that CD4+ naive, central memory, regulatory and stem cell-like memory cells were sorted. All of the sorted populations showed purity greater than 98%. The genes are TRBV5-4 and TRBJ2-3, with 14 bases aligning to TRBD2. This TCR came from a woman under 30 in good health. The sequenced material came from naive CD4+ T cells from blood. The CDR3 nucleotides read TGTGCCAGCAGCTCCCGACTAGCGGGAGGGACAGATACGCAGTATTTT. Translation: CASSSRLAGGTDTQYF.